This TCR beta chain was identified during a study of blood T cell repertoires in COVID-19. Overall study context: PBMCs, B-cell-depleted T cells, or T cells were the source of the cDNA or gDNA that made up the material.

The germline V gene encodes CDR1 SGHRS and CDR2 YFSETQ. The ends were cut back, 4 bases at V and 4 bases at J, with 11 bases in the middle. CDR3 length: 14 residues. Symptom resolution, clearance, or two negative PCRs marked the recovered donors of Cohort 3. Measured with immunoSEQ multiplex PCR; TCRdb has only the in-frame clones, and not every one. The sample records about 480,000 clones, roughly 90% being singletons. The rearrangement links TRBV5-1 to TRBJ2-2, with D perhaps TRBD2 (6 bases). The sequencing input was PBMCs or T cells enriched from blood (not recorded which). This receptor was identified in a middle-aged woman who had recovered from COVID-19. As DNA, the CDR3 is TGCGCCAGCAGCCCGGGACTGGCCACCGGGGAGCTGTTTTTT. Protein sequence: CASSPGLATGELFF.